These T cell receptor beta chains were read from a single sample in a study of T cells after yellow fever vaccination. TCRdb reprocessed the 5' RACE reads via MiXCR and lists one record per CDR3 protein. The sample carries 610,000 or so distinct CDR3 sequences, 9% to 15% recorded once. Sequences were derived from PBMCs, sampled on the day of the yellow fever booster vaccination. Source of these receptors: a man aged 25 to 45 who received the YFV17D yellow fever vaccine. CDR3s include the opening cysteine and the closing phenylalanine or tryptophan. The order of the fields is clone size, J gene, D gene, V gene, CDR3 protein, CDR3 DNA. The D gene is left open where the match is weak. Only some rows state a clone size, as once, few, many or a class for expanded clones.

>few|TRBJ2-1|NA|TRBV3-1
CASSPGRYEQFF
TGTGCCAGCAGCCCTGGGCGTTATGAGCAGTTCTTC
>NA|TRBJ2-1|NA|TRBV29-1
CSLIWDINYNEQFF
TGCAGCTTAATATGGGACATAAACTACAATGAGCAGTTCTTC
>NA|TRBJ1-5|NA|TRBV12-3/TRBV12-4
CASSLWQINQPQHF
TGTGCCAGCAGTTTATGGCAGATCAATCAGCCCCAGCATTTT
>NA|TRBJ1-4|NA|TRBV20-1
CSVRGNEKLFF
TGCAGTGTTAGGGGGAATGAAAAACTGTTTTTT
>NA|TRBJ1-2|NA|TRBV5-1
CASSFGGGAYTF
TGCGCCAGCAGCTTCGGAGGAGGGGCCTACACCTTC
>few|TRBJ2-5|TRBD2|TRBV5-1
CASCISGSFRETQYF
TGCGCCAGCTGCATTAGCGGGAGTTTCCGGGAGACCCAGTACTTC
>few|TRBJ2-1|NA|TRBV7-2
CASNERPSNEQFF
TGTGCCAGCAATGAGAGACCATCGAATGAGCAGTTCTTC
>few|TRBJ2-1|NA|TRBV4-3
CASSPAAGSYNEQFF
TGCGCCAGCTCCCCAGCGGCGGGCTCCTACAATGAGCAGTTCTTC
>few|TRBJ1-4|NA|TRBV29-1
CSVDIGGRGTTNEKLFF
TGCAGCGTTGACATTGGGGGCAGGGGAACAACTAATGAAAAACTGTTTTTT
>few|TRBJ2-5|NA|TRBV12-3/TRBV12-4
CASSLMTGEGLTSGTQYF
TGTGCCAGCAGTTTAATGACGGGAGAAGGCCTAACCTCGGGGACCCAGTACTTC
>NA|TRBJ1-6|TRBD1|TRBV5-5
CPSSRTGGSSNSPLHF
TGTCCCAGCAGCAGGACAGGGGGTTCGTCGAATTCACCCCTCCACTTT
>NA|TRBJ1-5|NA|TRBV12-3/TRBV12-4
CASSRNSDQPQHF
TGTGCCAGCAGCCGAAATAGCGATCAGCCCCAGCATTTT
>few|TRBJ1-3|NA|TRBV18
CASSPPGPGNTIYF
TGTGCCAGCTCCCCCCCCGGACCTGGAAACACCATATATTTT
>NA|TRBJ2-5|NA|TRBV5-1
CASSLEGYPETQYF
TGCGCCAGCAGCTTGGAGGGGTATCCAGAGACCCAGTACTTC
>NA|TRBJ2-1|TRBD2|TRBV20-1
CSALGGLALKFVNEQFF
TGCAGTGCTCTCGGCGGACTAGCCCTCAAGTTCGTGAATGAGCAGTTCTTC
>few|TRBJ2-1|NA|TRBV7-2
CASSLTPHNEQFF
TGTGCCAGCAGCTTGACCCCGCACAATGAGCAGTTCTTC